Below, 11 T cell receptor beta chains from the same sample are listed, as sequenced in a study of radiation and T cells in renal cell carcinoma. The time point: blood 2 weeks post-SBRT. The treatment was: 15 Gy SBRT to primary tumor, nephrectomy 4 weeks later. The protocol was immunoSEQ multiplex PCR, while the TCRdb copy is restricted to in-frame clones and leaves out a portion. The sample yields around 70,000 clones, 82% seen once. The source was blood, collected from a patient whose treatment included radiotherapy and nephrectomy. These receptors were collected from a man aged 55 to 69 with renal cell carcinoma.

A few counts support this clone. J is TRBJ1-4 and V is TRBV10-3; weak D call: TRBD1 (6 bases). Germline V gene data show CDR1 as ENHRY and CDR2 as SYGVKD. The CDR3 consists of 15 residues. V lost 0 bases and J lost 10, with 15 bases in between. The CDR3, as DNA: TGTGCCATCAGTGAGTCGGACCCCTTAGGGGGAAAACTGTTTTTT. Protein: CAISESDPLGGKLFF.

The chain employs TRBV5-1 and TRBJ2-7, with 9 bases fitting TRBD1. The germline V gene encodes CDR1 SGHRS and CDR2 YFSETQ. The V and J ends lost 4 bases and 4 bases, in that order; junction bases with no gene match: 6. The CDR3 extends over 14 amino acids. For the CDR3, the DNA is TGCGCCAGCAGCCGGTCCGGGACAGGGTACGAGCAGTACTTC. Translated: CASSRSGTGYEQYF.

The chain joins TRBV7-4 to TRBJ2-7, with 10 bases lining up with TRBD1. CDR3 size: 17 residues. Germline V lookup: CDR1 SGHVT, CDR2 SQSDAQ. V was clipped by 1 base and J by 3 bases; unmatched bases: 9. The DNA for the CDR3 is TGTGCCAGCAGCTTAGAGGGCGACAGGGGGCGACGCTACGAGCAGTACTTC. Protein product: CASSLEGDRGRRYEQYF.

V is TRBV19 and J is TRBJ1-1; D perhaps matches TRBD1 (5 bases). V was pared by 3 bases and J by 3 bases, with 17 bases between. Germline lookup yields CDR1 LNHDA and CDR2 SQIVND (reference sequence). The CDR3 consists of 16 residues. CDR3 DNA: TGTGCCAGTAGTATTAGGAGGAGGGGCGCGGACACTGAAGCTTTCTTT. This codes for CASSIRRRGADTEAFF.

The CDR3 spells CASSLYGGPGELFF. The CDR3 bases are TGCGCCAGCAGCTTGTACGGGGGGCCCGGGGAGCTGTTTTTT. The chain joins TRBV5-1 to TRBJ2-2; perhaps TRBD2 as D (7 bases). The CDR3 has 14 amino acids. Deletions cut 1 base from V and 6 bases from J, with 10 bases between. The germline V gene encodes CDR1 SGHRS and CDR2 YFSETQ.

The chain carries TRBV5-5 and TRBJ1-2; no reliable D call. V gave up 3 bases and J gave up 5 bases, with 14 bases separating them. The CDR3 consists of 14 residues. In germline, CDR1 is SGHKS, CDR2 YYEKEE (reference sequence). The CDR3 DNA reads TGTGCCAGCAGCTCCGACGTCGGCAGATATGGCTACACCTTC. Translation: CASSSDVGRYGYTF. Using reference TRBV5-5 and TRBJ1-2 for the parts outside the CDR3, the full variable domain is DAGVTQSPTHLIKTRGQQVTLRCSPISGHKSVSWYQQVLGQGPQFIFQYYEKEERGRGNFPDRFSARQFPNYSSELNVNALLLGDSALYLCASSSDVGRYGYTFGSGTRLTVV.

This chain connects TRBV4-1 to TRBJ1-2; tentative D call: TRBD1 (5 bases). V lost 0 bases, J lost 4 bases, and 9 bases lay in between. Per the germline V gene, CDR1 is MGHRA and CDR2 is YSYEKL. There are 14 residues in the CDR3. The CDR3 is CASSQDPGFYGYTF. The DNA of the CDR3 is TGCGCCAGCAGCCAAGATCCAGGGTTCTATGGCTACACCTTC.

This chain links TRBV7-3 with TRBJ2-3; tentative D call: TRBD2 (6 bases). The germline V gene encodes CDR1 SGHTA and CDR2 FQGTGA. V dropped 5 bases and J dropped 6 bases, with 18 bases sitting between them. This CDR3 contains 15 residues. The DNA for the CDR3 is TGTGCCAGCAGCCCGGGACTGCAGGTTGGTGATACGCAGTATTTT. Translating it yields CASSPGLQVGDTQYF.

The J gene is TRBJ2-4, the V gene TRBV29-1; 13 bases align to TRBD2. Germline V gene data show CDR1 as SQVTM and CDR2 as ANQGSEA. The CDR3 has 15 residues. Unmatched junction bases numbered 5, after V lost 6 bases and J lost 3 bases. In DNA form, the CDR3 reads TGCAGCGTAGGACTAGCGGGAGTGGACAAAAACATTCAGTACTTC. Protein: CSVGLAGVDKNIQYF.

CDR3 nucleotides: TGTGCCTGGAGTGGTACAGGGGTCTCCTACGAGCAGTACTTC. Its translation: CAWSGTGVSYEQYF. V usage is TRBV30 and J usage is TRBJ2-7; 7 nucleotides agree with TRBD1. J lost 0 bases, V lost 1 base, and 3 bases had no gene match. Germline V gene data show CDR1 as GTSNPN and CDR2 as SVGIG (reference sequence). The CDR3 covers 14 residues.

This clone was recorded only once. The rearrangement uses TRBV5-4 and TRBJ2-3; D is possibly TRBD1 or TRBD2 (5 bases each). Trimming took off 1 base at V and 0 bases at J, with 9 bases between the two ends. This CDR3 region has 15 residues. From germline, CDR1 is SGHNT and CDR2 YYREEE (reference sequence). The CDR3: CASSLMRGSTDTQYF. CDR3 nucleotide sequence: TGTGCCAGCAGCTTGATGAGGGGAAGCACAGATACGCAGTATTTT.